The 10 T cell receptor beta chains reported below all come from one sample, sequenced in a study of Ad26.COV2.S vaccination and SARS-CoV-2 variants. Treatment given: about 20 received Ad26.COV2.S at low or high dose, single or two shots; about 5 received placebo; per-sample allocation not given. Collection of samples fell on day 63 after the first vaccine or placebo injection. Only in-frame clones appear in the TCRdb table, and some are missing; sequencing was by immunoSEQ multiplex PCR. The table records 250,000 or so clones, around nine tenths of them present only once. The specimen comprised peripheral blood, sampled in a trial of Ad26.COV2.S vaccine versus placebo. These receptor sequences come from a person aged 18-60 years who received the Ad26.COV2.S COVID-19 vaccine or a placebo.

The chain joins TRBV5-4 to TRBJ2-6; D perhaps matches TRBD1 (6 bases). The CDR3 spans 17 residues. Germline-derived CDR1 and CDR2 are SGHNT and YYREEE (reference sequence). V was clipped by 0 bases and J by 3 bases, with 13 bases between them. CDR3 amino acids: CASSLDLGANGANVLTF. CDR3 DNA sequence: TGTGCCAGCAGCTTGGATCTGGGGGCTAATGGGGCCAACGTCCTGACTTTC.

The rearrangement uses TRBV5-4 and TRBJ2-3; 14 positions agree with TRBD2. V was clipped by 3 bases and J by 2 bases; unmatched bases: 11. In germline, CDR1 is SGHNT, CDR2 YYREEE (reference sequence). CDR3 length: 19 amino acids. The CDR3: CASSSSTSGGAYDTDTQYF. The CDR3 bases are TGTGCCAGCAGCTCCTCGACTAGCGGGGGGGCGTACGACACAGATACGCAGTATTTT.

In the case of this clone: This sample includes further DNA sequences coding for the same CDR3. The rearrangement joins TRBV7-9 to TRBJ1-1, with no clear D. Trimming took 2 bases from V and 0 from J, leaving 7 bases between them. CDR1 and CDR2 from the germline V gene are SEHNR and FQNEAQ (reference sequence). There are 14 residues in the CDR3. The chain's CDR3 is CASSLSRLNTEAFF. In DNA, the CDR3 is TGTGCCAGCAGCTTATCGCGTCTGAACACTGAAGCTTTCTTT.

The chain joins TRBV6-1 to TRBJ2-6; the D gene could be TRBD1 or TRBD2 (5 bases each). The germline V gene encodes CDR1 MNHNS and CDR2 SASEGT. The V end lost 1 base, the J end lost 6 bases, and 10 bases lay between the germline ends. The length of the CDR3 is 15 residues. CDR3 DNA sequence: TGTGCCAGCAGTGAAGAGGAAGGGACGGCCAACGTCCTGACTTTC. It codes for CASSEEEGTANVLTF.

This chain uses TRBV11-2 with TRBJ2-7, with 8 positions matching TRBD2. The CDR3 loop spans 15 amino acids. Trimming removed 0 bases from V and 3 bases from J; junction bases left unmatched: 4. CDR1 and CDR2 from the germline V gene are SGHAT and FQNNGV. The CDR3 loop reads CASSLDSGTYYEQYV. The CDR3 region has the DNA TGTGCCAGCAGCTTAGATAGCGGGACTTACTACGAGCAGTACGTC.

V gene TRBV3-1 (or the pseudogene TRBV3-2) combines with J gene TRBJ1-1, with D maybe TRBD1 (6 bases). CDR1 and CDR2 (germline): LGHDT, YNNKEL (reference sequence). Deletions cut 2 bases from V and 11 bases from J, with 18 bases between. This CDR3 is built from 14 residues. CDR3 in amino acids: CASSQQGQLPAAFF. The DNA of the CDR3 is TGTGCCAGCAGCCAACAAGGACAGCTTCCAGCTGCTTTCTTT.

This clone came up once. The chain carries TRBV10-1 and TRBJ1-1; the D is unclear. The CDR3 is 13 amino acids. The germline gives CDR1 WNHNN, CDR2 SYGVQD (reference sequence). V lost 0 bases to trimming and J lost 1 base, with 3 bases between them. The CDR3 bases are TGCGCCAGCAGTGAGTCCTCGAACACTGAAGCTTTCTTT. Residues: CASSESSNTEAFF.

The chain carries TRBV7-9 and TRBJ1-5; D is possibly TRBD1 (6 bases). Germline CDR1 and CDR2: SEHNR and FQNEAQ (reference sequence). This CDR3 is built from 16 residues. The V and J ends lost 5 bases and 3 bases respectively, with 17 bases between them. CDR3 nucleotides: TGTGCCAGCAGCCCCGCCGGGGGGACACCCAATCAGCCCCAGCATTTT. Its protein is CASSPAGGTPNQPQHF.

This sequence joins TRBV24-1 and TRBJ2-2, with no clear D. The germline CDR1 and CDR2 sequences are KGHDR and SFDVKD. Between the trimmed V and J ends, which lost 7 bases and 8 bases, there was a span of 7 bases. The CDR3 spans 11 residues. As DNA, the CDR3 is TGTGCCACCAGCCTCCTAGGGGAGCTGTTTTTT. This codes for CATSLLGELFF.

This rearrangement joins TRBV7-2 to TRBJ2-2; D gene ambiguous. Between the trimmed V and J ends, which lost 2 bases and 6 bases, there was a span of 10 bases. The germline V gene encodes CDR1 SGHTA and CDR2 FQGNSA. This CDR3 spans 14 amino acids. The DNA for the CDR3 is TGTGCCAGCAGCTTACCGTCGCTAGCCGGGGAGCTGTTTTTT. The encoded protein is CASSLPSLAGELFF.